This TCR beta chain was recovered during a study of vaccination and CD4 T cells after COVID-19. In the study overall: SARS-CoV-2 was confirmed by nasal swab PCR; disease was mild in nine, severe in one. Every participant had a vaccine, which was either BNT162b2 or mRNA-1273, given in two doses. Points from the study as a whole: Post-vaccination, and not before, a median about 90% of reactive clones appeared in convalescent patients.

In regard to this clonotype: The antigen remains undetermined.

The CDR3 has 12 residues. Trimming took off 5 bases at V and 1 base at J, with 5 bases between the two ends. Germline V gene lookup returns CDR1 SNHLY and CDR2 FYNNEI. Sequence data for DNA of cultured CD4+ T cells were generated by the Oncomine TCR Beta short-read assay. TCRdb re-derived calls from the PCR reads in MiXCR, one entry per CDR3 protein. Of about 16,000 distinct CDR3 sequences listed, approximately 56% are singletons. Treatment: roughly nine-day PBMC culture with coronavirus spike peptide pools or control peptides (ViraFEST assay). The sample consisted of CD4+ T cells from blood, cultured in vitro. The clonotype originates from a human donor who had recovered from COVID-19. This chain connects TRBV2 to TRBJ1-1, with D hard to call. The CDR3 nucleotides read TGTGCCAGCAGTCCCCGGAACACTGAAGCTTTCTTT. Residues: CASSPRNTEAFF. The variable domain in full, with the rest retrieved from reference TRBV2 and TRBJ1-1, is EPEVTQTPSHQVTQMGQEVILRCVPISNHLYFYWYRQILGQKVEFLVSFYNNEISEKSEIFDDQFSVERPDGSNFTLKIRSTKLEDSAMYFCASSPRNTEAFFGQGTRLTVV.